The next 5 T cell receptor beta chains were all read from a single sample in a study of cytomegalovirus exposure and HLA in healthy donors. Vbeta (60) and Jbeta (13) primers were used in the PCR. Generated by immunoSEQ multiplex PCR, the TCRdb table keeps only in-frame clones and is missing some. This table has 150,000 or so clones, roughly 80% appearing once. The sample taken for sequencing was PBMCs. Source of these receptors: a woman in her thirties or forties in good health and CMV-seropositive.

The chain recombines TRBV30 with TRBJ1-2; tentative D call: TRBD1 (5 bases). V lost 1 base to trimming and J lost 4 bases, with 19 bases between them. The CDR3 runs to 16 residues. The germline V gene has CDR1 GTSNPN and CDR2 SVGIG (reference sequence). This CDR3 reads CAWSGRMGGDGYGYTF. The CDR3 DNA reads TGTGCCTGGAGTGGCAGGATGGGGGGTGATGGCTATGGCTACACCTTC.

This chain links TRBV7-9 with TRBJ1-2; 9 bases map to TRBD1. In germline, CDR1 is SEHNR, CDR2 FQNEAQ (reference sequence). V shed 4 bases, J shed 6 bases, and the junction held 9 bases outside the gene matches. The length of the CDR3 is 15 residues. CDR3 sequence reads: CASSSGKQGANGYTF. CDR3 DNA: TGTGCCAGCAGCTCCGGGAAACAGGGGGCCAATGGCTACACCTTC.

This rearrangement joins TRBV7-2 to TRBJ2-7, with 7 bases matching TRBD1. Germline lookup yields CDR1 SGHTA and CDR2 FQGNSA. V was pared by 0 bases and J by 3 bases, with 5 bases of the junction left unmatched. The CDR3 is 15 amino acids. CDR3: CASSLAGTAYYEQYF. The CDR3, as DNA: TGTGCCAGCAGCTTAGCGGGGACAGCCTACTACGAGCAGTACTTC.

A single count supports this clone. This sequence joins TRBV29-1 and TRBJ1-1, with 8 bases aligning to TRBD1. In germline, CDR1 is SQVTM, CDR2 ANQGSEA. The CDR3 totals 13 residues. Trimming removed 6 bases from V and 4 bases from J; junction bases left unmatched: 7. CDR3 amino acids: CSVRPTGGTEAFF. In DNA, the CDR3 is TGCAGCGTCCGACCCACAGGGGGCACTGAAGCTTTCTTT.

The J gene is TRBJ1-3, the V gene TRBV28; TRBD1 might be the D (5 bases). Germline V gene data show CDR1 as MDHEN and CDR2 as SYDVKM. Deletions cut 6 bases from V and 6 bases from J, with 18 bases between. This CDR3 is built from 15 residues. The CDR3 DNA is TGTGCCAGCAGCCTTCGGGGGGTCAGAGAAAACACCATATATTTT. Its translation: CASSLRGVRENTIYF.